This T cell receptor (beta chain) is from a study of T cells in Graves' hyperthyroidism and ophthalmopathy. Study in general: Initial diagnosis, before any treatment, was when peripheral blood was collected.

Germline assignment: CDR1 SGHNT and CDR2 YENEEA. The CDR3 totals 14 residues. Trimming cost V 2 bases and J 5 bases, with 10 bases left between them. Clinical symptoms, serum thyroxine, TRAb, thyroid ultrasound and orbital computed tomography established diagnosis. From around 11 ml of fresh peripheral blood, PBMCs were isolated. This clonotype has a count of ten or more. RNA transcripts yielded amplified TCR beta CDR3 regions. HTBI primers drove first-round RT-PCR of the TCR CDR3. TCRdb re-derived calls from the multiplex PCR reads in MiXCR, one entry per CDR3 protein. This sample yields 550,000 to 850,000 distinct CDR3 sequences, of which 15% to 20% are seen a single time; 16% belongs to the top ten.

The specimen sequenced was blood. The V and J genes are TRBV11-3 and TRBJ2-1; a weak D match, TRBD2 (5 bases). This receptor was identified in a woman between 45 and 65 years old with Graves' hyperthyroidism that later progressed to Graves' ophthalmopathy. As DNA, the CDR3 is TGTGCCAGCAGCTTATTCGGGGAAAACAATGAGCAGTTCTTC. Protein sequence: CASSLFGENNEQFF.